These 27 T cell receptor beta chains share one sample of origin, sequenced in a study of Tregs in tolerant kidney transplant recipients. The repertoire was sequenced with immunoSEQ multiplex PCR; TCRdb's copy has only in-frame clones and lacks some. Of around 66,000 clones listed, roughly 88% are singletons. The sequenced sample was Tregs from blood, obtained before the transplant. All receptors come from a human donor who received a combined kidney and bone marrow transplant.

V usage is TRBV14 and J usage is TRBJ1-3; TRBD1 is a possible D gene (5 bases). The CDR3 has 16 amino acids. Germline V gene data show CDR1 as SGHDN and CDR2 as FVKESK. The V end was cut by 1 base, the J end by 0 bases, with 10 bases between. CDR3 nucleotide sequence: TGTGCCAGCAGCCAAGGAGGACAAAACTCTGGAAACACCATATATTTT. Its protein product is CASSQGGQNSGNTIYF.

This clone is medium-sized by share. The CDR3 DNA sequence: TGTGCCAGCAGTTACTCAACAGGGACCGGGGCCAACGTCCTGACTTTC. This sequence encodes CASSYSTGTGANVLTF. The chain carries TRBV6-5 and TRBJ2-6; a weak D match, TRBD1 (6 bases). The CDR3 runs to 16 residues. In germline, CDR1 is MNHEY, CDR2 SVGAGI. V was shortened by 0 bases and J by 4 bases, with 10 bases between the two germline ends.

The rearrangement links TRBV5-4 to TRBJ2-7, with a tentative D call TRBD1 (6 bases). The CDR3 consists of 15 residues. The germline CDR1 and CDR2 sequences are SGHNT and YYREEE (reference sequence). V lost 4 bases to trimming and J lost 1 base, with 15 bases between them. The CDR3 region is CASSRESTGSYEQYF. In DNA form, the CDR3 reads TGTGCCAGCAGCAGGGAATCGACAGGTTCCTACGAGCAGTACTTC.

Concerning this clone itself: A read error may account for a junction end that differs from germline. This rearrangement joins TRBV19 to TRBJ2-2; the D gene is possibly TRBD2 (5 bases). Germline CDR1 LNHDA, CDR2 SQIVND (reference sequence). The CDR3 is 14 amino acids. The CDR3 coding sequence is TGTGCTAGTACGGCCTTTGGGAACACCGGGGAGCCGTTTTTT. It specifies CASTAFGNTGEPFF.

The chain employs TRBV6-6 and TRBJ1-2; possibly TRBD1 for D (6 bases). The CDR3 is 16 residues long. Looked up from germline, CDR1 is MNHNY and CDR2 is SVGAGI (reference sequence). Trimming left V 2 bases short and J 4 bases short, with 17 bases between. The CDR3 coding sequence is TGTGCCAGCAGTTACAGCGTTTCAGGGGTCAGCTATGGCTACACCTTC. It codes for CASSYSVSGVSYGYTF.

This rearrangement joins TRBV9 to TRBJ2-7; 7 nucleotides match TRBD1. Germline CDR1 SGDLS, CDR2 YYNGEE. V trimming: 4 bases; J trimming: 3 bases; junction bases outside the gene matches: 7. The CDR3 runs 14 residues. CDR3 in DNA: TGTGCCAGCAGCCAATCGACAGGGATCTACGAGCAGTACTTC. Protein sequence: CASSQSTGIYEQYF.

The chain has TRBV6-1 and TRBJ2-7, with 11 bases fitting TRBD2. Trimming at V came to 7 bases and at J to 4 bases, leaving 6 bases not matched to a gene. This CDR3 region has 14 residues. CDR1 is MNHNS and CDR2 is SASEGT in the germline V gene. The CDR3 protein is CASMTSGARYEQYF. DNA of the CDR3: TGTGCCAGCATGACTAGCGGGGCGAGATACGAGCAGTACTTC.

Only a few counts were recorded for this clone. For the CDR3, the DNA is TGTGCCAGCAGTGAGTCGGGTACAGCCCGGAGGGGCACTGAAGCTTTCTTT. Translation gives CASSESGTARRGTEAFF. The V and J genes are TRBV2 and TRBJ1-1, with TRBD1 as a possible D gene (5 bases). CDR3 size: 17 residues. In germline, CDR1 is SNHLY, CDR2 FYNNEI. Trimming removed 3 bases from V and 4 bases from J, with 21 bases in between.

The rearrangement uses TRBV5-4 and TRBJ1-1; TRBD1 aligns across 8 bases. This CDR3 has 13 amino acids. Germline CDR1 and CDR2: SGHNT and YYREEE (reference sequence). V lost 0 bases, J lost 7 bases, and 2 bases stayed unmatched. The CDR3 spells CASSLGGQGEAFF. The CDR3 DNA is TGTGCCAGCAGCTTGGGCGGACAGGGTGAAGCTTTCTTT.

J is TRBJ1-4 and V is TRBV18; D call uncertain. The CDR3 has 13 amino acids. Germline V gene lookup returns CDR1 KGHSH and CDR2 LQKENI. The V end was cut by 2 bases, the J end by 8 bases, with 9 bases between. The CDR3 here is CASSPVGPEKLFF. CDR3 in DNA: TGTGCCAGCTCACCAGTAGGGCCAGAAAAACTGTTTTTT.

The J gene is TRBJ2-3, the V gene TRBV21-1; TRBD1 was called by the table and not checked on the DNA. TRBV21-1 is given as a pseudogene. The length of the CDR3 is 16 residues. The CDR3 region has the DNA TGTGCCAGCAGCAAACCTCGGACACAGCCCACAGATACGCAGTATTTT. Residues: CASSKPRTQPTDTQYF.

This chain uses TRBV29-1 with TRBJ1-3, with D perhaps TRBD1 (5 bases). CDR3 length equals 13 residues. Trimming removed 4 bases at V and 2 bases at J, with 9 bases between. The germline V gene encodes CDR1 SQVTM and CDR2 ANQGSEA. CDR3 sequence: CSVGPGTGNTIYF. The CDR3 DNA sequence: TGCAGCGTTGGACCAGGGACTGGAAACACCATATATTTT. The full variable domain, rest sourced from reference TRBV29-1 and TRBJ1-3, is SAVISQKPSRDICQRGTSLTIQCQVDSQVTMMFWYRQQPGQSLTLIATANQGSEATYESGFVIDKFPISRPNLTFSTLTVSNMSPEDSSIYLCSVGPGTGNTIYFGEGSWLTVV.

V is TRBV19 and J is TRBJ1-2; no reliable D call. Between the trimmed V and J ends, which lost 11 bases and 7 bases, there was a span of 14 bases. The CDR3 extends over 11 amino acids. Germline loops: CDR1 LNHDA, CDR2 SQIVND (reference sequence). The CDR3 nucleotides are TGTGCCGGGTCCTCAGGATTTGGCTACACCTTC. Residues: CAGSSGFGYTF.

The V call is TRBV25-1, the J call TRBJ2-5, with TRBD2 matching 8 bases. The germline V gene has CDR1 MGHDK and CDR2 SYGVNS. There are 18 residues in the CDR3. V was pared by 6 bases and J by 4 bases, with 19 bases of the junction left unmatched. The CDR3: CASRGAGGVEGRRETQYF. The CDR3 nucleotides read TGTGCCAGCAGGGGCGCCGGGGGGGTGGAGGGGAGACGAGAGACCCAGTACTTC.

The genes are TRBV7-2 and TRBJ2-7, with a weak D call TRBD1 (6 bases). Trimming removed 6 bases from V and 4 bases from J, with 22 bases in between. The CDR3 is 16 residues long. The germline CDR1 and CDR2 sequences are SGHTA and FQGNSA. This CDR3 is CASRLPGHFLSYEQYF. In nucleotides, the CDR3 is TGTGCCAGCAGGTTGCCGGGACACTTCTTATCGTACGAGCAGTACTTC.

V gene TRBV19 combines with J gene TRBJ2-2; TRBD1 matches 7 bases. V shed 3 bases, J shed 6 bases, and the junction held 4 bases outside the gene matches. Germline CDR1 LNHDA, CDR2 SQIVND (reference sequence). The CDR3 length is 14 residues. CDR3 region: CASSIRQGSGELFF. The CDR3 coding sequence is TGTGCCAGTAGTATCCGACAGGGATCCGGGGAGCTGTTTTTT.

The chain joins TRBV5-8 to TRBJ1-1; TRBD1 agrees at 7 bases. With 3 bases clipped from V and 4 bases from J, the junction kept 15 bases outside the gene matches. Germline CDR1 SGHTS, CDR2 YDEGEE. CDR3 length: 17 residues. The CDR3 DNA reads TGTGCCAGCAGCTCGGGGGGGGACAGCCCTAGATCCACTGAAGCTTTCTTT. Its protein is CASSSGGDSPRSTEAFF.

This chain joins TRBV5-5 and TRBJ2-7; possibly TRBD2 for D (6 bases). The CDR3 runs to 15 residues. The germline V and J ends were trimmed by 2 bases and 0 bases, with 12 bases remaining between them. Per the germline V gene, CDR1 is SGHKS and CDR2 is YYEKEE (reference sequence). The CDR3 DNA follows: TGTGCCAGCAGCTTCGGGGCCGGGGGCTCCTACGAGCAGTACTTC. This codes for CASSFGAGGSYEQYF. Full variable domain (remainder filled in from reference TRBV5-5 and TRBJ2-7): DAGVTQSPTHLIKTRGQQVTLRCSPISGHKSVSWYQQVLGQGPQFIFQYYEKEERGRGNFPDRFSARQFPNYSSELNVNALLLGDSALYLCASSFGAGGSYEQYFGPGTRLTVT.

Written as DNA, the CDR3 is TGTGCCAGCGCTACGAGGACCGGGGAGCTGTTTTTT. Encoded protein: CASATRTGELFF. The chain recombines TRBV19 with TRBJ2-2; D ambiguous. There are 12 residues in the CDR3. Germline V gene data show CDR1 as LNHDA and CDR2 as SQIVND (reference sequence). Trimming removed 9 bases from V and 5 bases from J, with 10 bases in between.

This clone was seen a single time. The rearrangement links TRBV10-3 to TRBJ2-1, with no clear D. Germline CDR1 is ENHRY and CDR2 is SYGVKD. V was clipped by 0 bases and J by 2 bases, with 5 bases between them. This CDR3 is built from 14 residues. CDR3 in DNA: TGTGCCATCAGTGAGTCGGCGGCCTACAATGAGCAGTTCTTC. Translated: CAISESAAYNEQFF.

This clone was seen a few times. The chain has TRBV10-3 and TRBJ1-4, with D possibly being TRBD1 (5 bases). This CDR3 spans 17 amino acids. The V gene's germline CDR1 is ENHRY and CDR2 SYGVKD. Trimming left V 4 bases short and J 0 bases short, with 15 bases between. CDR3 region: CAISGDAQGATNEKLFF. CDR3 sequence (DNA): TGTGCCATCAGTGGGGACGCCCAAGGTGCAACTAATGAAAAACTGTTTTTT.

Ten or more counts support this clone. This rearrangement joins TRBV5-6 to TRBJ1-1, with TRBD1 identical over 7 bases. V lost 10 bases to trimming and J lost 2 bases; unmatched junction nucleotides: 11. Germline CDR1 and CDR2: SGHDT and YYEEEE. The CDR3 totals 14 residues. The CDR3: CAGGQWGANTEAFF. The CDR3 DNA sequence: TGTGCCGGGGGACAGTGGGGGGCTAACACTGAAGCTTTCTTT.

The CDR3 is CASSSQTGGLYGYTF. The CDR3 DNA reads TGTGCCAGCAGTTCCCAGACAGGGGGCCTCTATGGCTACACCTTC. V gene TRBV6-1 combines with J gene TRBJ1-2; 10 bases fit TRBD1. Germline values: CDR1 MNHNS, CDR2 SASEGT. Losses at the gene ends were 5 bases for V and 4 bases for J; bases not matched to a gene: 7. CDR3 length: 15 amino acids.

The gene calls are TRBV10-3 and TRBJ2-3; the D is unclear. In germline, CDR1 is ENHRY, CDR2 SYGVKD. The V gene lost 2 bases and the J gene lost 14 bases, with 17 bases spanning the gap. CDR3 length: 13 amino acids. CDR3 in DNA: TGTGCCATCAGTGAGGGTACTACCCGAAGCCCGTATTTT. Its protein product is CAISEGTTRSPYF.

CDR3 DNA sequence: TGTGCCAGCAGTTTTGATCTAGCCAAATTCCAAGAGACCCAGTACTTC. Its protein product is CASSFDLAKFQETQYF. This rearrangement joins TRBV2 to TRBJ2-5; the D gene is possibly TRBD2 (5 bases). Deletions cut 5 bases from V and 1 base from J, with 17 bases between. There are 16 residues in the CDR3. CDR1 and CDR2 (germline): SNHLY, FYNNEI.

V and J are TRBV5-1 and TRBJ1-6; D is unclear. The length of the CDR3 is 13 residues. Germline assignment: CDR1 SGHRS and CDR2 YFSETQ. Trimming pared 5 bases from V and 7 bases from J, leaving 10 bases between. Written as DNA, the CDR3 is TGCGCCAGCAGTGTGGGGAGGAATTCACCCCTCCACTTT. Its protein is CASSVGRNSPLHF.

The chain joins TRBV5-4 to TRBJ1-1; D is ambiguous. Looked up from germline, CDR1 is SGHNT and CDR2 is YYREEE (reference sequence). V shed 4 bases and J shed 11 bases, with 18 bases lying between them. This CDR3 contains 13 residues. The CDR3 DNA follows: TGTGCCAGCAGCAAGTGGGGTAGTAATCCCGCTTTCTTT. This translates into CASSKWGSNPAFF.